The present TCR beta chain was sequenced within a study of CD8 T cells in Susac syndrome. After extraction with the RNeasy kit, about 0.45 to 1 ug of the RNA was reverse transcribed using random hexamers. Each CDR3 protein gets one entry after TCRdb re-called the immunoSEQ multiplex PCR reads with MiXCR. The sample records some 200,000 distinct CDR3 sequences, about 95% being singletons. The CDR3 length is 12 residues. Trimming cost V 3 bases and J 7 bases, with 10 bases left between them. Looked up from germline, CDR1 is SQVTM and CDR2 is ANQGSEA. The chain is built from TRBV29-1 and TRBJ2-1, with D perhaps TRBD1 or TRBD2 (5 bases each). The clonotype was recovered from a human donor in good health. Sequencing input: CD4+ T cells from PBMCs. For the CDR3, the DNA is TGCAGCGTTGAGAGAGGGGCGAATGAGCAGTTCTTC. Amino acids: CSVERGANEQFF.